A selection of T cell receptor beta chains follows, all from one sample in a study of T cell responses to AZD1222 COVID-19 vaccine. Here immunoSEQ multiplex PCR was the method, and the copy in TCRdb shows in-frame clones only, minus some. The sample consists of tens of thousands of clones, approximately 80% of them appearing once. The sequences come from peripheral blood, collected on day 0 of MenACWY control vaccination. The receptors derive from an adult in good health. CDR3s include the opening cysteine and the closing phenylalanine or tryptophan. Not every row has a clone size; where given, it reads once, few, many or a size class.

TRBJ1-6	TRBV5-4	-	CASSPENSPLHF
TRBJ1-1	TRBV19	few	CASSIKGQGAWNTEAFF
TRBJ2-1	TRBV9	few	CASSVGWSSVEQFF
TRBJ1-4	TRBV4-2	-	CASSHTDQTEKLFF
TRBJ1-5	TRBV24-1	-	CATSARDRPGQPQHF
TRBJ2-1	TRBV7-8	-	CASSMPSGHEQFF
TRBJ1-1	TRBV14	-	CASSQEGAMWTEAFF
TRBJ2-1	TRBV9	-	CASSPGTNYNEQFF
TRBJ1-6	TRBV5-1	-	CASTPGGNSPLHF
TRBJ1-6	TRBV27	-	CASSPDLSSYNSPLHF
TRBJ2-1	TRBV25-1	-	CASSGSGGPKSSYNEQFF
TRBJ1-2	TRBV2	-	CASRPSTRTWRGGYTF
TRBJ1-4	TRBV5-1	-	CASSLGDRGNEKLFF
TRBJ2-1	TRBV18	-	CASSPPGTSGSRKQFF
TRBJ2-7	TRBV6-6	-	CASSTSSESSYEQYF
TRBJ1-4	TRBV19	-	CASSPLSNRVKSRGLFF
TRBJ1-4	TRBV18	-	CASSGTGAEKLFF
TRBJ2-6	TRBV3-1/TRBV3-2	few	CASSHSRGTDFNVLTF
TRBJ2-7	TRBV19	-	CASSSRSEQYF
TRBJ2-7	TRBV7-2	-	CASSPTSGSYEQYF
TRBJ1-2	TRBV5-6	-	CASSSRVNYGYTF
TRBJ1-1	TRBV30	-	CAWSKRTVEAFF
TRBJ2-3	TRBV30	-	CAWNFRRTHKGGTQYF
TRBJ2-3	TRBV7-2	-	CASSQMGDTQYF
TRBJ1-1	TRBV27	-	CASSSARGHYNTEAFF
TRBJ2-1	TRBV27	once	CASSLWSVSGSSYNEQFF
TRBJ1-3	TRBV7-6	-	CASSLSRFGNTIYF
TRBJ1-2	TRBV5-1	-	CASSLGQGPYGYTF
TRBJ1-5	TRBV18	few	CASSLGQGGQPQHF
TRBJ2-1	TRBV30	once	CAWTLGQGAHNEQFF
TRBJ1-1	TRBV6-4	-	CASRQLGGNTEAFF
TRBJ2-1	TRBV19	once	CASSKSGWDEQFF
TRBJ2-4	TRBV7-8	-	CASSLSGRDIQYF
TRBJ2-1	TRBV12-3/TRBV12-4	once	CASSRGLPNEQFF
TRBJ2-3	TRBV5-5	-	CASIPGGGADTQYF
TRBJ1-2	TRBV30	-	CAWSVWDYGYTF
TRBJ1-1	TRBV10-3	-	CAISDGGVVAFF
TRBJ1-6	TRBV7-2	-	CASSPGPGRRAPLNSPLHF
TRBJ2-2	TRBV9	-	CASSVSHSGRELFF
TRBJ2-5	TRBV6-5	-	CASGGAGRETQYF
TRBJ2-1	TRBV6-1	-	CASSEAAWTRNNEQFF
TRBJ1-3	TRBV9	-	CASSVESSGNTIYF
TRBJ1-1	TRBV5-4	-	CASRGGDRGITEAFF
TRBJ2-1	TRBV7-9	once	CASSALRLAGGWNNEQFF
TRBJ2-1	TRBV29-1	-	CSVESRRGGQKNEQFF
TRBJ2-7	TRBV12-5	few	CASGPTVYEQYF
TRBJ2-3	TRBV10-1	-	CASRSTGGDTQYF
TRBJ1-1	TRBV12-5	-	CASGIRGTEAFF